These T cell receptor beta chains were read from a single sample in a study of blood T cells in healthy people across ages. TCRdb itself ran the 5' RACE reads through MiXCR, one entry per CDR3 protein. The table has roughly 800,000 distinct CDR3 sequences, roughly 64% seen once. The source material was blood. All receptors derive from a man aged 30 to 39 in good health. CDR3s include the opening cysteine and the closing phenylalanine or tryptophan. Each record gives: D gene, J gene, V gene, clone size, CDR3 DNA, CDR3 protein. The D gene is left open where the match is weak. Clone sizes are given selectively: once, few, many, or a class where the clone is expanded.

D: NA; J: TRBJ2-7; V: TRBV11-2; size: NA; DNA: TGTGCCAGCAGCTTAGATCTTTTGAGAACACCGATCAACTACGAGCAGTACTTC; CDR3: CASSLDLLRTPINYEQYF
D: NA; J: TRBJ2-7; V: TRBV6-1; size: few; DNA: TGTGCCAGCAGTGGTGCGGACACCGCTTCCTACGAGCAGTACTTC; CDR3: CASSGADTASYEQYF
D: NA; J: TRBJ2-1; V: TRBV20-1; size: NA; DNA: TGCAGTGCCGCGGCCGGGACATACTCCTACAATGAGCAGTTCTTC; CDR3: CSAAAGTYSYNEQFF
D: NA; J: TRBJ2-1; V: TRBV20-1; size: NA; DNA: TGCAGTGCTAGTGGCGGGGCCGGGACATACAATGAGCAGTTCTTC; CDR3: CSASGGAGTYNEQFF
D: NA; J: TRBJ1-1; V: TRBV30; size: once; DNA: TGTGCCTGGACCCCCTCCGTTACCAAAGCTTTCTTT; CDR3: CAWTPSVTKAFF
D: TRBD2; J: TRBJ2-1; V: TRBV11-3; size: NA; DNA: TGTGCCAGCAGCCCCAGAGGTATTACTAGCGGGAGCTACAATGAGCAGTTCTTC; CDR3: CASSPRGITSGSYNEQFF
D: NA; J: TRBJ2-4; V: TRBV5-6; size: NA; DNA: TGTGCCAGCAGCGAAACAGGACTAAGGTCTCAAGCGCAGTACTTC; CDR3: CASSETGLRSQAQYF
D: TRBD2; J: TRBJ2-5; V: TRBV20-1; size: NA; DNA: TGCAGTGCTAGAGCCAGGACTAGCGGGATGGAGACCCAGTACTTC; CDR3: CSARARTSGMETQYF
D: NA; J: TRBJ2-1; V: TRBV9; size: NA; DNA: TGTGCCAGCAGCGACCGTCTCAGTTACCAGAGCGATGAGCAGTTCTTC; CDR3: CASSDRLSYQSDEQFF
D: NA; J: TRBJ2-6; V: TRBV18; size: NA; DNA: TGTGCCAGCTCACCAGACTCCGCCAGCTCTGGGGCCAACGTCCTGACTTTC; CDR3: CASSPDSASSGANVLTF
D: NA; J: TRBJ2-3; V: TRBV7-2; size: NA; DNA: TGTGCCAGCAGCCACGCGGCTAGTGGGGATACGCAGTATTTT; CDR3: CASSHAASGDTQYF
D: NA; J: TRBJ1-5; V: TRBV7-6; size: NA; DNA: TGTGCCAGCAGCCCCTCACCGGATAGCAATCAGCCCCAGCATTTT; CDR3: CASSPSPDSNQPQHF
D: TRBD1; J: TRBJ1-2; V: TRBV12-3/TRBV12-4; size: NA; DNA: TGTGCCAGCAGTCATCGGGACAGGGGTGGCTACACCTTC; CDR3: CASSHRDRGGYTF
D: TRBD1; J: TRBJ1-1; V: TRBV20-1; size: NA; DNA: TGCAGTGCTAGAGATCTGGGACAGGGGTTTACTGAAGCTTTCTTT; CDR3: CSARDLGQGFTEAFF
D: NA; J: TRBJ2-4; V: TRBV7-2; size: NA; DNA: TGTGCCAGCAGCTTGGGGTGGAGCAAAAACATTCAGTACTTC; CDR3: CASSLGWSKNIQYF
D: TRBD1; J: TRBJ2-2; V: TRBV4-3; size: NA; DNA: TGCGCCAGCAGCCAGGGCCCGGACAGGCCATACAACACCGGGGAGCTGTTTTTT; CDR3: CASSQGPDRPYNTGELFF
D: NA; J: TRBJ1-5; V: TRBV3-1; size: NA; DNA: TGTGCCAGCAGCCAAGGGGAGGGCAATCAGCCCCAGCATTTT; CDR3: CASSQGEGNQPQHF
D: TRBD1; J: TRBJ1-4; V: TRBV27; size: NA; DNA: TGTGCCAGCAGTTTAGTCCCGGGACAGGGGAATGAAAAACTGTTTTTT; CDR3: CASSLVPGQGNEKLFF
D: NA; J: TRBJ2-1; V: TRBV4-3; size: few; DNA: TGCGCCAGCAGCCAAGAGGGCTCAGGGTACAATGAGCAGTTCTTC; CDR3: CASSQEGSGYNEQFF
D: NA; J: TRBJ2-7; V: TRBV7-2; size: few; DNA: TGTGCCAGCAGCTTAGGCAGGGATGTGGTTCAGTACTTC; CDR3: CASSLGRDVVQYF
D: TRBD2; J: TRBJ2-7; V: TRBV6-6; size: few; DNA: TGTGCCAGCAGTCGACGGGGGGGGTGGGGGAACGAGCAGTACTTC; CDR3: CASSRRGGWGNEQYF
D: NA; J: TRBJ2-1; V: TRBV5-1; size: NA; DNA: TGCGCCAGCGGGGACACGGGGGCCCTGTCAGGCTCCTACAATGAGCAGTTCTTC; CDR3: CASGDTGALSGSYNEQFF
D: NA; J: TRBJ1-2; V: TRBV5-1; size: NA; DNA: TGCGCCAGCAGCTTGGCTTCAATCTATGGCTACACCTTC; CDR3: CASSLASIYGYTF
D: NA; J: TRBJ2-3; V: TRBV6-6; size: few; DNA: TGTGCCAGCAAGACTTTGGCTAGCACAGATACGCAGTATTTT; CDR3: CASKTLASTDTQYF